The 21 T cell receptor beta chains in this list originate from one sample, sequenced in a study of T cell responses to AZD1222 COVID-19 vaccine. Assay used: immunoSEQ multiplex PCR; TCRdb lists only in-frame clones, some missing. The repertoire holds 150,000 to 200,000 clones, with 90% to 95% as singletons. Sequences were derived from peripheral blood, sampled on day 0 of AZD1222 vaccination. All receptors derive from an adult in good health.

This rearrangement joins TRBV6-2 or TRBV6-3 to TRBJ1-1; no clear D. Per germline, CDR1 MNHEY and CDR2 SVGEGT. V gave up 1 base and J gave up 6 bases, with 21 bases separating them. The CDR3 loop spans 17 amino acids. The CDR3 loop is CASSYYSSGPGVAEAFF. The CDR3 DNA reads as TGTGCCAGCAGTTACTACTCTTCCGGCCCCGGTGTGGCTGAAGCTTTCTTT.

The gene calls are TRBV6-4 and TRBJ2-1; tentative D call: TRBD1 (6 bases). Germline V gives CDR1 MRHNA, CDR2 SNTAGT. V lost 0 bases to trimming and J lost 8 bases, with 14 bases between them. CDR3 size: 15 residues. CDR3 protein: CASSDSAGTSDEQFF. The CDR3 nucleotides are TGTGCCAGCAGTGACTCGGCCGGGACAAGCGATGAGCAGTTCTTC.

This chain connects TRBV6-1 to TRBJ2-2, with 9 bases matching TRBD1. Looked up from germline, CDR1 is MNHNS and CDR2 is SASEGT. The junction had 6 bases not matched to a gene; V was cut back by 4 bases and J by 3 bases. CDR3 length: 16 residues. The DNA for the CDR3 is TGTGCCAGCAGTGCGTCCGGGACAGGGTACACCGGGGAGCTGTTTTTT. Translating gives CASSASGTGYTGELFF.

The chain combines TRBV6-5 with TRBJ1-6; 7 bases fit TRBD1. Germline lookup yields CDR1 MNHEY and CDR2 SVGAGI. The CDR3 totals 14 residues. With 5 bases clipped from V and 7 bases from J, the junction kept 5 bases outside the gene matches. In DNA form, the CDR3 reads TGTGCCAGCAGTCGGGACAGCGGAAATTCACCCCTCCACTTT. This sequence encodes CASSRDSGNSPLHF.

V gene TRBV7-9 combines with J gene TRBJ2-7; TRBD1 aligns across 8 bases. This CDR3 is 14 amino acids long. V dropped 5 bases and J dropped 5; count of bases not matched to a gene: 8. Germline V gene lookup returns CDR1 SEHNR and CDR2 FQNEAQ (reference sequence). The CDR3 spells CASSRGQEGHEQYF. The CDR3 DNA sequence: TGTGCCAGCAGCCGGGGACAGGAGGGCCACGAGCAGTACTTC.

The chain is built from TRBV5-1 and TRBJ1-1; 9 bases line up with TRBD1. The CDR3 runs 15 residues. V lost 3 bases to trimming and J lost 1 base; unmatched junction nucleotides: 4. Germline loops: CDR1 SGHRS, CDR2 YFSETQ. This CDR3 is CASSWGDRENTEAFF. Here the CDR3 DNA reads TGCGCCAGCAGCTGGGGGGACAGGGAGAACACTGAAGCTTTCTTT.

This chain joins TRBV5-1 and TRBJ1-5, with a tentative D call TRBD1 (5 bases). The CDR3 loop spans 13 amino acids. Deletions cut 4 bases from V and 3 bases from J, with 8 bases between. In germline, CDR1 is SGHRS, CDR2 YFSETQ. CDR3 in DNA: TGCGCCAGCAGCAAGGACACCAATCAGCCCCAGCATTTT. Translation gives CASSKDTNQPQHF. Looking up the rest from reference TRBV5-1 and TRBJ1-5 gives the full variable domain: KAGVTQTPRYLIKTRGQQVTLSCSPISGHRSVSWYQQTPGQGLQFLFEYFSETQRNKGNFPGRFSGRQFSNSRSEMNVSTLELGDSALYLCASSKDTNQPQHFGDGTRLSIL.

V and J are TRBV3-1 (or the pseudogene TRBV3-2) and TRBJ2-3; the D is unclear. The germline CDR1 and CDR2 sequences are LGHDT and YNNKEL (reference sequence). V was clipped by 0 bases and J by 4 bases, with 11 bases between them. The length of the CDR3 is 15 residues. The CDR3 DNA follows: TGTGCCAGCAGCCAAGAATGGCTACTACCAGATACGCAGTATTTT. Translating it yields CASSQEWLLPDTQYF.

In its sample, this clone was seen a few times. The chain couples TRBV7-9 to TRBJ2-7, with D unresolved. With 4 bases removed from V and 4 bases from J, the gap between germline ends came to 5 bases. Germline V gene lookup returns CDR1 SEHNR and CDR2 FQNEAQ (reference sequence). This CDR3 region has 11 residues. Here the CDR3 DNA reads TGTGCCAGCAGCTACGCGTACGAGCAGTACTTC. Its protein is CASSYAYEQYF.

Here the CDR3 DNA reads TGTGCCACCAGTGCGCCCGGGACCCCGCAGTTCTTC. Its protein product is CATSAPGTPQFF. The chain links TRBV24-1 to TRBJ2-1, with D possibly being TRBD1 or TRBD2 (5 bases each). Germline-derived CDR1 and CDR2 are KGHDR and SFDVKD. This CDR3 contains 12 residues. V gave up 5 bases and J gave up 12 bases, with 13 bases separating them.

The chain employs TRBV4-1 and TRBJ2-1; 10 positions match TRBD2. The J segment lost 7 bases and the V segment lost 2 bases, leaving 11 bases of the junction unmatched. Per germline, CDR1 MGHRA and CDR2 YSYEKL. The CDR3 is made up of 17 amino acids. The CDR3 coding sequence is TGCGCCAGCAGCCAATCCCCCGCCAGCGGGGGGGCAAATGAGCAGTTCTTC. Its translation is CASSQSPASGGANEQFF.

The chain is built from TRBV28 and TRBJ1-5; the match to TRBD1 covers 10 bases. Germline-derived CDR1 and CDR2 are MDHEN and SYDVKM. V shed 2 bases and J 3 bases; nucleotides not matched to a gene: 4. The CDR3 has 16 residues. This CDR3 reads CASSLPGQGDNQPQHF. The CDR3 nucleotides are TGTGCCAGCAGTTTACCCGGACAGGGGGACAATCAGCCCCAGCATTTT.

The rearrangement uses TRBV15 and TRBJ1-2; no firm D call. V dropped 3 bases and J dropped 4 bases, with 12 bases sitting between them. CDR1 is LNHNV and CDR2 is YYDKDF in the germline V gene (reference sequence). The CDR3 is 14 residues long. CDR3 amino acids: CATSRIAEPYGYTF. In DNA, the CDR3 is TGTGCCACCAGCAGGATCGCAGAACCCTATGGCTACACCTTC.

CDR3 DNA sequence: TGTGCCAGCTCACCCACGTTGGGACAGGCGAACACCGGGGAGCTGTTTTTT. It yields the protein CASSPTLGQANTGELFF. V usage is TRBV18 and J usage is TRBJ2-2; 8 bases agree with TRBD1. Trimming removed 3 bases from V and 0 bases from J; junction bases left unmatched: 6. The CDR3 has 17 residues. In germline, CDR1 is KGHSH, CDR2 LQKENI.

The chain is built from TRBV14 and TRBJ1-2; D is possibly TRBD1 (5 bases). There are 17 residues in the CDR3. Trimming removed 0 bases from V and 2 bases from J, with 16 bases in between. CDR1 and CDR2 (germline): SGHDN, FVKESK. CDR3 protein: CASSQEGPLWGNYGYTF. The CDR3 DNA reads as TGTGCCAGCAGCCAAGAAGGACCCCTTTGGGGCAACTATGGCTACACCTTC.

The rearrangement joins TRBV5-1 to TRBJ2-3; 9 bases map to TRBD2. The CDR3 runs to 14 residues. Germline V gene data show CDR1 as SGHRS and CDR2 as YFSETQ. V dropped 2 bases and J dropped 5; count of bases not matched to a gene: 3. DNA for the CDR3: TGCGCCAGCAGCTTAGGTAGCGGGAGAGATACGCAGTATTTT. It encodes CASSLGSGRDTQYF.

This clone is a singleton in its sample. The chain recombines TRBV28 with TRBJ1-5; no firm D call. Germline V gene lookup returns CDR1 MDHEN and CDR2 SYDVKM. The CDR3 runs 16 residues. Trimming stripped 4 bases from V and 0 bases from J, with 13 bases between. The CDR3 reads CASSSTYPDSNQPQHF. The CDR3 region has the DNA TGTGCCAGCAGTTCAACCTATCCGGATAGCAATCAGCCCCAGCATTTT.

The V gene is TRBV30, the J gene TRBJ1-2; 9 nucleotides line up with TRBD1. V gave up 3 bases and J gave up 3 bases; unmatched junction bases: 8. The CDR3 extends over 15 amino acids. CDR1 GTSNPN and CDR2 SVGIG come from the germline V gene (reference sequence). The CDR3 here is CAWSQAGQGHYGYTF. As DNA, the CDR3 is TGTGCCTGGAGCCAGGCGGGACAGGGACACTATGGCTACACCTTC.

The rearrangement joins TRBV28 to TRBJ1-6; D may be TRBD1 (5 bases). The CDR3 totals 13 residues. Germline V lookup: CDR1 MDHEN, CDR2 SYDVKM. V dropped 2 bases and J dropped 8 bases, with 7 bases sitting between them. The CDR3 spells CASSLIGDSPLHF. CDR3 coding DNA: TGTGCCAGCAGTTTAATAGGGGATTCACCCCTCCACTTT.

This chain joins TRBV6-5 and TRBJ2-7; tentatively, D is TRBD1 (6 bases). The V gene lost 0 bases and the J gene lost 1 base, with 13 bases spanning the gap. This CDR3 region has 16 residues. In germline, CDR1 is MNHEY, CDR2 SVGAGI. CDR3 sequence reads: CASSYSIGTSSYEQYF. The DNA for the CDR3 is TGTGCCAGCAGTTACTCGATCGGGACAAGTTCCTACGAGCAGTACTTC.

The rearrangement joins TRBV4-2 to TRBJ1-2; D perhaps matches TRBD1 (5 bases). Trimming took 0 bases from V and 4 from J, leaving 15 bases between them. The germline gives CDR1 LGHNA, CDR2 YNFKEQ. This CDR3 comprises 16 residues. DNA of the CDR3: TGTGCCAGCAGCCAAGATCTGATGCGACAGATCTATGGCTACACCTTC. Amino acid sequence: CASSQDLMRQIYGYTF.